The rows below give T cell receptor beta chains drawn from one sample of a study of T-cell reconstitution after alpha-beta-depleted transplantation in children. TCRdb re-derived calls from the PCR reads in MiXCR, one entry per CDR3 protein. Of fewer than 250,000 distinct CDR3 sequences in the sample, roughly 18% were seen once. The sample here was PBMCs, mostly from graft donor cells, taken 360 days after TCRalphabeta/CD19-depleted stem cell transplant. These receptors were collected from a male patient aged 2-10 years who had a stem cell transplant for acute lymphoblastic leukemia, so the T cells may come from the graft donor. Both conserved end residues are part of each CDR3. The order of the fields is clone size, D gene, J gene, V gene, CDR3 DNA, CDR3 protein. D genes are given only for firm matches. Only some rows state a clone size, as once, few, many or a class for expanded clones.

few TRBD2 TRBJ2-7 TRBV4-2 TGTGCCAGCAGCCAAGAGGGGGGGCTAGCGGGATCCGAGCAGTACTTC CASSQEGGLAGSEQYF
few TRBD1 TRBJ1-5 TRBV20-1 TGCAGTGCTAGAGATCGGGTAGGGGGCGCCTCCCAGCCCCAGCATTTT CSARDRVGGASQPQHF
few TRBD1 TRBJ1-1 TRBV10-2 TGCGCCAGCAGTGAGGGACAGGGAGGAGTGAACACTGAAGCTTTCTTT CASSEGQGGVNTEAFF
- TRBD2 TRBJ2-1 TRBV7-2 TGTGCCAGCAGCTTATTATCCGGGGGGGTGGGTAATGAGCAGTTCTTC CASSLLSGGVGNEQFF
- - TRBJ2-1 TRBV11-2 TGTGCCAGCAGCTTAGGAACAGGGTCTTGGGGTGAGCAGTTCTTC CASSLGTGSWGEQFF
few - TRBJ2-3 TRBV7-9 TGTGCCAGCAGCGTAAACTCAGGGAGGAAGCAGTATTTT CASSVNSGRKQYF
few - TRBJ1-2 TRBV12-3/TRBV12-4 TGTGCCAGCAGTAAACAGGGCCTCCTCTATGGCTACACCTTC CASSKQGLLYGYTF
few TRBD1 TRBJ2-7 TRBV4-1 TGCGCCAGCAGCCAACCCAGGGACAGGGGGTACGAGCAGTACTTC CASSQPRDRGYEQYF
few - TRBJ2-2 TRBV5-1 TGCGCCAGCAGCTTCCCCCCCGAGGAGCTGTTTTTT CASSFPPEELFF
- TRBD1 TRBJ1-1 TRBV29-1 TGCAGCGTTGAAGCCAGGGGGCGCGGCACTGAAGCTTTCTTT CSVEARGRGTEAFF
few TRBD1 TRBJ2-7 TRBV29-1 TGCAGCGTTGAAGGAAGGCAGGGGGCAGCTAAGCAGTACTTC CSVEGRQGAAKQYF
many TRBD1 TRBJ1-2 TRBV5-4 TGTGCCAGCACCAGAACAGAGGGGGCTGGTGGCTACACCTTC CASTRTEGAGGYTF
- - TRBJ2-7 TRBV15 TGTGCCACCAGCAACGGAAGGGGATACGAGCAGTACTTC CATSNGRGYEQYF
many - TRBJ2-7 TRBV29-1 TGCAGCGTTGAAGATTCGGTCGGACAGTCTCCCTACGAGCAGTACTTC CSVEDSVGQSPYEQYF
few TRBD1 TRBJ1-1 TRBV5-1 TGCGCCAGCAGCTCACGGGACAGGGGTCAGAACACTGAAGCTTTCTTT CASSSRDRGQNTEAFF
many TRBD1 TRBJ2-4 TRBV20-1 TGCAGTGCTAGAGGGGACAGGGGAAACATTCAGTACTTC CSARGDRGNIQYF
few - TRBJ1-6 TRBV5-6 TGTGCCAGCAGCCTACTGACAGGAGCTAATTCACCCCTCCACTTT CASSLLTGANSPLHF
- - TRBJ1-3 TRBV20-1 TGCAGTGCTATATCCGAGGACGGATTTCCCTGGGGCACCATATATTTT CSAISEDGFPWGTIYF
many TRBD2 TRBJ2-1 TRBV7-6 TGTGCCAGCAGCTTAGCCCCTAGCGGCTTTTACAATGAGCAGTTCTTC CASSLAPSGFYNEQFF
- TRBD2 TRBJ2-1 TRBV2 TGTGCCAGCAATACCCCGGGGGAGACTAGCGGGTGGAGCGATGAGCAGTTCTTC CASNTPGETSGWSDEQFF
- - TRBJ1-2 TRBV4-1 TGCGCCAGCAGCCAAGAATCCCATGGGTTCTATGGCTACACCTTC CASSQESHGFYGYTF
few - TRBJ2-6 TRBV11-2 TGTGCCAGCAGCTTAGAAGACATCCAGGGGCTGCCTTTTGGGGCCAACGTCCTGACTTTC CASSLEDIQGLPFGANVLTF
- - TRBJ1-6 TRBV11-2 TGTGCCAGCAGCTTAGATGCGGGGTATAATTCACCCCTCCACTTT CASSLDAGYNSPLHF
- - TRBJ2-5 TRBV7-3 TGTGCCAGCAGCTTAAATGGTGGGGGCCAAGAGACCCAGTACTTC CASSLNGGGQETQYF
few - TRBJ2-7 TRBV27 TGTGCCAGCACTCGACCTGGAGGGGGCGAGCAGTACTTC CASTRPGGGEQYF
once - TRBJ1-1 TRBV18 TGTGCCAGCTCACCCCCGGGCACTGAAGCTTTCTTT CASSPPGTEAFF
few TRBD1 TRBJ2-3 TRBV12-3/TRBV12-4 TGTGCCTGTAGTCCACAGGGGGATACGCAGTATTTT CACSPQGDTQYF
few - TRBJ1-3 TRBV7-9 TGTGCCAGCAGCCCCGACGGGATCTCTGGAAACACCATATATTTT CASSPDGISGNTIYF
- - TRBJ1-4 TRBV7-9 TGTGCCAGCAGCTTCGTCCCGGGACTACTGTTTTTT CASSFVPGLLFF
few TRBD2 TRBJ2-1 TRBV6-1 TGTGCCAGCAGTGATTTTTATCGGCGGGAGGAGGGCCACAATGAGCAGTTCTTC CASSDFYRREEGHNEQFF
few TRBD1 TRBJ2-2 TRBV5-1 TGCGCCAGCAGTCCCGGGACAGAGAACACCGGGGAGCTGTTTTTT CASSPGTENTGELFF
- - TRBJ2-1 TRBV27 TGTGCCAGCAGTTTCAGGTCAGGGAGGTACAATGAGCAGTTCTTC CASSFRSGRYNEQFF
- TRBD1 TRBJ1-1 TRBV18 TGTGCCAGCTCACAGACAGGGATGAACACTGAAGCTTTCTTT CASSQTGMNTEAFF
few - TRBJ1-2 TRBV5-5 TGTGCCAGCAGCTTGGGTTTAGATGGCTACACCTTC CASSLGLDGYTF
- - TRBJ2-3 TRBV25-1 TGTGCCAGCGAGGGACGCCAGGTCACAGATACGCAGTATTTT CASEGRQVTDTQYF
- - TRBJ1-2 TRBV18 TGTGCCAGCTCATCAGGGACTGCCAGCCATGGCTACACCTTC CASSSGTASHGYTF
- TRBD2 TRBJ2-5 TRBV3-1 TGTGCCAGCAGCCAGACTAGCGGACAAGAGACCCAGTACTTC CASSQTSGQETQYF
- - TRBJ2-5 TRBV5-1 TGCGCCAGCAGAAGAGTCCCCACCCAAGAGACCCAGTACTTC CASRRVPTQETQYF
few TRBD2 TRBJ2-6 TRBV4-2 TGTGCCAGCAGCCAAGATGGGACTAGCGTGGTCAGTTCTGGGGCCAACGTCCTGACTTTC CASSQDGTSVVSSGANVLTF
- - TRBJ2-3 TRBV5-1 TGCGCCAGCAGCTTGTGGGCGGCTAGCACAGATACGCAGTATTTT CASSLWAASTDTQYF
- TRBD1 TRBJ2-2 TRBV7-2 TGTGCCAGCAGCTCAACACAGGGGTCCGGGGAGCTGTTTTTT CASSSTQGSGELFF
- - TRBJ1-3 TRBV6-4 TGTGCCAGCCTCGTTGGACTGCTGAGCTCTGGAAACACCATATATTTT CASLVGLLSSGNTIYF
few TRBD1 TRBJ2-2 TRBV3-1 TGTGCCAGCAGCCTTGTCAGCCCTGGACAGGTGAACACCGGGGAGCTGTTTTTT CASSLVSPGQVNTGELFF
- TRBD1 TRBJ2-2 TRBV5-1 TGCGCCAGCAGCCCTGCCGGGACAGGGTACGGCGGGGAGCTGTTTTTT CASSPAGTGYGGELFF
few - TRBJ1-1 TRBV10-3 TGTGCCATCTCCCGAGTACGGGAGAACACTGAAGCTTTCTTT CAISRVRENTEAFF
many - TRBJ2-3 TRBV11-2 TGTGCCAGCAGCTTAGATCTTTGGGACACAGATACGCAGTATTTT CASSLDLWDTDTQYF
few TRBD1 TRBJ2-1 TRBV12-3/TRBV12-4 TGTGCCAGCAGTTTCCGGGACAGGCAAATTGAGCAGTTCTTC CASSFRDRQIEQFF
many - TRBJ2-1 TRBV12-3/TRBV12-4 TGTGCCAGCAGTTTGAACTTCAATGAGCAGTTCTTC CASSLNFNEQFF
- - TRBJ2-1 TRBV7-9 TGTGCCAGCCTCCCGGGGGCCATGGGACTCTACAATGAGCAGTTCTTC CASLPGAMGLYNEQFF
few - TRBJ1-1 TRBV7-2 TGTGCCAGCAGCCGGACCCTTTCTGGGAAAACTGAAGCTTTCTTT CASSRTLSGKTEAFF
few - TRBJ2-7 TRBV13 TGTGCCAGCAGCTTAGCTGAGGGGGGTTACGAGCAGTACTTC CASSLAEGGYEQYF
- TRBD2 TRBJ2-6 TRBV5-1 TGCGCCAGCAGCTTGAGGGCTAGCGGTATAACTGGGGCCAACGTCCTGACTTTC CASSLRASGITGANVLTF